Listed below are T cell receptor beta chains from one sample, sequenced in a study of cytomegalovirus exposure and HLA in healthy donors. Method: immunoSEQ multiplex PCR; TCRdb's copy keeps in-frame clones and lacks some. Among a few hundred thousand clones listed, roughly 91% were seen once. The sample taken for sequencing was PBMCs. These receptors came from a girl aged 2-15 years in good health and CMV-seronegative. The CDR3 runs from the conserved cysteine through the conserved F or W. The order of the fields is V gene, J gene, D gene, clone size, CDR3 protein, CDR3 DNA. The D gene is left open where the match is weak. A row's size may be missing; if present it is once, few, many or a size class.

v_call: TRBV2
j_call: TRBJ2-2
d_call: TRBD2
clone_size: NA
cdr3_aa: CASSEFAGGTGELFF
cdr3_nt: TGTGCCAGCAGTGAGTTTGCGGGAGGAACCGGGGAGCTGTTTTTT

v_call: TRBV2
j_call: TRBJ2-7
d_call: TRBD1
clone_size: NA
cdr3_aa: CASSEGGQGTYEQYF
cdr3_nt: TGTGCCAGCAGTGAAGGGGGACAGGGTACCTACGAGCAGTACTTC

v_call: TRBV10-3
j_call: TRBJ2-3
d_call: TRBD2
clone_size: NA
cdr3_aa: CAISESGLAVSTDTQYF
cdr3_nt: TGTGCCATCAGTGAGTCAGGACTAGCGGTGAGCACAGATACGCAGTATTTT

v_call: TRBV6-1
j_call: TRBJ1-1
d_call: NA
clone_size: NA
cdr3_aa: CASSRRQDPNTEAFF
cdr3_nt: TGTGCCAGCAGTAGAAGACAGGACCCGAACACTGAAGCTTTCTTT

v_call: TRBV6-1
j_call: TRBJ2-1
d_call: TRBD1
clone_size: NA
cdr3_aa: CASREQGGPYNEQFF
cdr3_nt: TGTGCCAGCAGGGAACAGGGGGGACCTTACAATGAGCAGTTCTTC

v_call: TRBV29-1
j_call: TRBJ2-1
d_call: TRBD1
clone_size: NA
cdr3_aa: CSVEGGQGKEPRNEQFF
cdr3_nt: TGCAGCGTTGAAGGGGGACAGGGTAAGGAACCTCGGAATGAGCAGTTCTTC

v_call: TRBV25-1
j_call: TRBJ2-7
d_call: NA
clone_size: NA
cdr3_aa: CASSEYEGEKLYEQYF
cdr3_nt: TGTGCCAGCAGTGAATACGAGGGGGAGAAGCTGTACGAGCAGTACTTC

v_call: TRBV28
j_call: TRBJ2-7
d_call: TRBD2
clone_size: NA
cdr3_aa: CASSPRFSGGLVEQYF
cdr3_nt: TGTGCCAGCAGTCCCAGGTTTAGCGGGGGGCTGGTTGAGCAGTACTTC

v_call: TRBV13
j_call: TRBJ2-1
d_call: NA
clone_size: NA
cdr3_aa: CASSPGLRNEQFF
cdr3_nt: TGTGCCAGCAGCCCGGGACTGCGCAATGAGCAGTTCTTC

v_call: TRBV28
j_call: TRBJ2-1
d_call: TRBD1
clone_size: once
cdr3_aa: CASSEFQGAGNEQFF
cdr3_nt: TGTGCCAGCAGTGAATTTCAGGGGGCGGGGAATGAGCAGTTCTTC

v_call: TRBV9
j_call: TRBJ2-1
d_call: NA
clone_size: NA
cdr3_aa: CASSVDLAHNEQFF
cdr3_nt: TGTGCCAGCAGCGTAGATCTAGCTCACAATGAGCAGTTCTTC

v_call: TRBV11-3
j_call: TRBJ2-5
d_call: NA
clone_size: NA
cdr3_aa: CASSPEGVETQYF
cdr3_nt: TGTGCCAGCAGCCCGGAGGGAGTAGAGACCCAGTACTTC

v_call: TRBV27
j_call: TRBJ2-5
d_call: TRBD2
clone_size: NA
cdr3_aa: CASSLGLAGRNQTQYF
cdr3_nt: TGTGCCAGCAGTTTAGGACTAGCGGGTCGAAACCAGACCCAGTACTTC

v_call: TRBV2
j_call: TRBJ2-4
d_call: NA
clone_size: NA
cdr3_aa: CASSPELAKNIQYF
cdr3_nt: TGTGCCAGCAGCCCGGAGCTAGCCAAAAACATTCAGTACTTC

v_call: TRBV5-1
j_call: TRBJ2-1
d_call: TRBD2
clone_size: NA
cdr3_aa: CASSLGGLAGNEQFF
cdr3_nt: TGCGCCAGCAGCTTGGGGGGACTAGCTGGCAATGAGCAGTTCTTC

v_call: TRBV18
j_call: TRBJ2-7
d_call: TRBD2
clone_size: NA
cdr3_aa: CASSPLVGTSPGEQYF
cdr3_nt: TGTGCCAGCTCACCCCTTGTAGGGACTAGTCCTGGGGAGCAGTACTTC

v_call: TRBV18
j_call: TRBJ1-5
d_call: NA
clone_size: NA
cdr3_aa: CASSPPGEPQHF
cdr3_nt: TGTGCCAGCTCACCCCCCGGAGAACCCCAGCATTTT

v_call: TRBV10-1
j_call: TRBJ1-2
d_call: TRBD1
clone_size: NA
cdr3_aa: CASSESRDSPNYGYTF
cdr3_nt: TGCGCCAGCAGTGAGTCCCGGGACAGCCCTAACTATGGCTACACCTTC

v_call: TRBV19
j_call: TRBJ1-5
d_call: NA
clone_size: NA
cdr3_aa: CASNTGWGLNQPQHF
cdr3_nt: TGTGCCAGTAACACAGGGTGGGGACTAAATCAGCCCCAGCATTTT